The T cell receptor (beta chain) described here comes from a study of T cells in Graves' hyperthyroidism and ophthalmopathy. Study-wide results and limits: Classification by a 13 V-J model distinguished ophthalmopathy from stable hyperthyroidism.

Among the patients, aged 18 to 65, hyperthyroidism was newly diagnosed and had lasted under 2 months. Those patients with uncontrolled infection, other autoimmune disease, pregnancy or lactation were excluded. Blood sampling occurred at first hyperthyroidism diagnosis, ahead of any ophthalmopathy symptoms. Amplification targeted TCR beta CDR3 regions from RNA transcripts. Researchers ran a first-round RT-PCR on the TCR CDR3 using the HTBI primer set. Each CDR3 protein is one row after TCRdb ran MiXCR on the multiplex PCR reads. Seen here are about 400,000 distinct CDR3 sequences, 15% to 18% observed once, and the top ten hold 28%. Remarks on this clonotype: As yet, its antigen is unknown.

The sequence came from a young woman with Graves' hyperthyroidism that later progressed to Graves' ophthalmopathy. Sequencing was done on a sample of blood.

The CDR3 DNA is TGTGCCATCAGTGGGGGGGGCTCGAGAGATGAGCAGTTCTTC. Translated: CAISGGGSRDEQFF. This chain uses TRBV10-3 with TRBJ2-1; D might be TRBD2 (7 bases). Trimming removed 4 bases from V and 8 bases from J, with 15 bases in between. The V gene's germline CDR1 is ENHRY and CDR2 SYGVKD. The CDR3 covers 14 residues.